Below, 11 T cell receptor beta chains from the same sample are listed, as sequenced in a study of PD-1 blockade in classical Hodgkin lymphoma. The table came from immunoSEQ multiplex PCR; TCRdb's copy has only in-frame clones and leaves some out. This sample has approximately 11,000 clones, with approximately 84% found just once. Every single patient, without exception, relapsed after autologous stem cell transplantation, and brentuximab vedotin exposure varied. Source: peripheral blood mononuclear cells (PBMCs), taken before the second cycle of nivolumab. The origin of the receptors is a human donor with classical Hodgkin lymphoma.

V is TRBV28 and J is TRBJ2-2; D call uncertain. Germline V gives CDR1 MDHEN, CDR2 SYDVKM. This CDR3 spans 17 amino acids. V was clipped by 3 bases and J by 5 bases, with 19 bases between them. CDR3 bases: TGTGCCAGCAGTTTCGTCGTGGGGAAGCCTACTACCGGGGAGCTGTTTTTT. Translated: CASSFVVGKPTTGELFF.

This clone was seen only once. V gene TRBV9 combines with J gene TRBJ2-1; 13 bases fit TRBD2. The trim removed 0 bases at V and 6 bases at J, leaving 3 bases unmatched. The CDR3 runs 16 residues. Germline V gives CDR1 SGDLS, CDR2 YYNGEE. The CDR3 here is CASSVGGLAGVNEQFF. In nucleotides, the CDR3 is TGTGCCAGCAGCGTAGGCGGACTAGCGGGGGTCAATGAGCAGTTCTTC.

This clone was seen just once. This sequence joins TRBV29-1 and TRBJ2-6; D remains ambiguous. Trimming shortened V by 4 bases and J by 0 bases, and 7 bases separated the two germline ends. Germline-derived CDR1 and CDR2 are SQVTM and ANQGSEA. The length of the CDR3 is 14 residues. The CDR3 sequence is CSVVVNSGANVLTF. CDR3 DNA sequence: TGCAGCGTTGTAGTAAACTCTGGGGCCAACGTCCTGACTTTC.

This sequence joins TRBV27 and TRBJ1-2; no reliable D call. CDR3 size: 15 residues. V was clipped by 2 bases and J by 3 bases, with 13 bases between them. In germline, CDR1 is MNHEY, CDR2 SMNVEV (reference sequence). The CDR3 is CASSLGADLYYGYTF. CDR3 in DNA: TGTGCCAGCAGTTTAGGCGCGGACCTATACTATGGCTACACCTTC.

V is TRBV6-6 and J is TRBJ1-5; no definite D call. Trimming stripped 2 bases from V and 0 bases from J, with 5 bases between. This CDR3 spans 14 amino acids. Looked up from germline, CDR1 is MNHNY and CDR2 is SVGAGI (reference sequence). The CDR3 DNA reads as TGTGCCAGCAGTTACGTCGGTAGCAATCAGCCCCAGCATTTT. It is translated as CASSYVGSNQPQHF.

The chain has TRBV2 and TRBJ2-7, with 7 nucleotides matching TRBD1. The germline V gene has CDR1 SNHLY and CDR2 FYNNEI. V lost 8 bases, J lost 2 bases, and 15 bases stayed unmatched. CDR3 length equals 16 residues. The CDR3 nucleotides read TGTGCCAGCGACAGGGATCCACACCGAGAAACCTACGAGCAGTACTTC. It translates to CASDRDPHRETYEQYF.

As concerns this clone: The germline gene is not matched at one end of the junction; a read error may be the cause. This chain uses TRBV7-2 with TRBJ2-7; 9 bases match TRBD2. Germline V gives CDR1 SGHTA, CDR2 FQGNSA. This CDR3 has 16 residues. In DNA, the CDR3 is TGTGCCAGCAGCCCATGGGGTATTAGCGGGGGATACGGGCAGTACTTC. Translating it yields CASSPWGISGGYGQYF.

J is TRBJ2-3 and V is TRBV7-2; D call uncertain. CDR1 is SGHTA and CDR2 is FQGNSA in the germline V gene. The CDR3 is 13 residues long. Between the trimmed V and J ends, which lost 3 bases and 2 bases, there was a span of 6 bases. The CDR3 here is CASSFRVTDTQYF. The CDR3 DNA reads as TGTGCCAGCAGCTTCCGAGTCACAGATACGCAGTATTTT.

This clone was recorded once. The chain combines TRBV18 with TRBJ1-4; 9 positions match TRBD1. Germline V gene sequence: CDR1 KGHSH, CDR2 LQKENI. The CDR3 length is 15 residues. V dropped 6 bases and J dropped 5; count of bases not matched to a gene: 7. Here the CDR3 DNA reads TGTGCCAGCTCTCGGCCGGGACAGGGCAATGAAAAACTGTTTTTT. Protein sequence: CASSRPGQGNEKLFF.

The chain uses TRBV4-1 and TRBJ1-2; 9 bases match TRBD1. There are 13 residues in the CDR3. After removal of 3 bases from V and 4 bases from J, the junction contained 0 bases not matched to a gene. Germline CDR1 is MGHRA and CDR2 is YSYEKL. The CDR3 is CASSQGQGYGYTF. The DNA of the CDR3 is TGCGCCAGCAGCCAGGGACAGGGCTATGGCTACACCTTC.

The chain uses TRBV5-1 and TRBJ2-7, with D perhaps being TRBD1 or TRBD2 (6 bases each). The V gene's germline CDR1 is SGHRS and CDR2 YFSETQ. V was pared by 6 bases and J by 5 bases, with 12 bases between. The CDR3 extends over 12 amino acids. CDR3 nucleotides: TGCGCCAGCAAACAGGGAGGCCACGAGCAGTACTTC. Its protein is CASKQGGHEQYF.